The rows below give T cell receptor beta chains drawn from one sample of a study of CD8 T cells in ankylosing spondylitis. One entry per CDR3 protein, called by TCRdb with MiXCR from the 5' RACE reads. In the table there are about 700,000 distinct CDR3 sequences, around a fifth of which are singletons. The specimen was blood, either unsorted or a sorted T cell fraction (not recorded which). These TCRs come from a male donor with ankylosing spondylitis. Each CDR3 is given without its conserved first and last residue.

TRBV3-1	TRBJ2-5	ASSQGQHVETQY
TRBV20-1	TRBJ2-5	SARDRVAGLTQY
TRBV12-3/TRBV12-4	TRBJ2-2	ASRQHTGELF
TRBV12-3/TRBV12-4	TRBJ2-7	ASSPWTSGATYEQY
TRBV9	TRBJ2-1	ASSVLSGGLNEQF
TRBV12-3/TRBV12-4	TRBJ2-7	ASSKGLAGNEQY
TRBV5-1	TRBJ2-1	ASSLDFTGNNEQF
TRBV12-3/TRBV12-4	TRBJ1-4	ASSPREGKLF
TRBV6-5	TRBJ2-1	ASSYTAAGAGNEQF
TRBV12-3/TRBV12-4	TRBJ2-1	ASSLIGILNEQF
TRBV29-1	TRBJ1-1	SASGGGRGTEAF
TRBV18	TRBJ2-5	ASRPRELAGTRSRGETQY
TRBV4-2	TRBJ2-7	ASSQDRTGLSSYEQY
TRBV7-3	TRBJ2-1	ASSPYPLSRTSNEQF
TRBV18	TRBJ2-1	ASSPGREYNEQF
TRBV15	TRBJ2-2	ATSTSGRGHTGELF
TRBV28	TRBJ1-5	ASSYLGRSNQPQH
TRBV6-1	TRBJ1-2	ASSGQGNGYT
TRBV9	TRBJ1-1	ASSALQGASEAF
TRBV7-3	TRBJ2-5	ASSLGFGLAGETQY
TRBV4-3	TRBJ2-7	ASSQVLGYEQY